This T cell receptor (beta chain) stems from a study of long-term antiretroviral therapy in people with HIV. Without exception, participants with HIV were treated in the United States. About this clone: The target antigen is unknown.

Trimming shortened V by 6 bases and J by 5 bases, and 10 bases separated the two germline ends. In germline, CDR1 is SGHTA, CDR2 FQGNSA. The CDR3 is 12 amino acids. Study observations and caveats: Pre-ART expanded TRB clones stayed dominant throughout, though often decreasing after ART.

Researchers report immunoSEQ v3.0 was run at survey level. Measured with immunoSEQ multiplex PCR; TCRdb has only the in-frame clones, and not every one. The sample yields around 15,000 clones, 70% to 90% seen once. Material: unsorted PBMCs, obtained 6.9 years after starting antiretroviral therapy. The receptor comes from a man aged 45-60 years with HIV. The chain recombines TRBV7-2 with TRBJ1-2; tentatively, D is TRBD1 (6 bases). The CDR3 spells CASSPTGYGYTF. The DNA for the CDR3 is TGTGCCAGCAGTCCGACAGGATATGGCTACACCTTC.